These 23 T cell receptor beta chains came from one sample sequenced in a study of tumor-infiltrating lymphocytes in primary liver carcinoma (dated by TCRdb to the late 2010s). The instrument was an Illumina HiSeq 2500. A constant-region primer and ProtoScript II reverse transcriptase were used to reverse-transcribe TCRbeta-specific cDNA from approximately 500 ng total RNA. TCRbeta libraries were built with three nested multiplex PCR rounds, a slightly modified ARM-PCR procedure. Each of the first two PCR rounds ran for about 10 cycles using multiplex TRBV1-TRBV30 forward primers together with a Cbeta reverse primer. TCRdb reprocessing: public reads trimmed at Q25 with fastp, clones called with MiXCR, in-frame beta chains kept. Every entry covers one CDR3 protein and lists the most common genes and DNA from its rows. The sample profile shows under 45,000 distinct CDR3 sequences; over 65% of them were found once. The ten largest clones capture around 17% of the sample.

Total RNA and DNA were co-extracted without cell sorting from about 19-30 mg of bulk tissue using the AllPrep DNA/RNA mini kit. Input material: liver tumor tissue from sampling region 4. In light of the paper, this sample's cell subset or site label describes: tumor region T4, right-lateral pole. Receptors originate from a man aged 40-55 years with primary liver carcinoma and hepatitis B virus infection.

By share of the sample, this clonotype is medium-sized. The V and J genes are TRBV6-2 or TRBV6-3 and TRBJ1-5; D is uncertain. CDR1 is MNHEY and CDR2 is SVGEGT in the germline V gene. The CDR3 loop spans 14 amino acids. The V end lost 6 bases, the J end lost 0 bases, and 9 bases lay between the germline ends. The CDR3 region has the DNA TGTGCCAGCAGCCTAGCGGGTAGCAATCAGCCCCAGCATTTT. Protein sequence: CASSLAGSNQPQHF.

This clonotype was seen a single time. No conserved phenylalanine or tryptophan is present at the end of the CDR3, so a read error is the likely explanation. V gene TRBV11-1 combines with J gene TRBJ2-1; 9 bases align to TRBD2. This CDR3 region has 17 residues. CDR1 and CDR2 (germline): SGHAT, FQDESV (reference sequence). Unmatched junction bases numbered 20, after V lost 8 bases and J lost 9 bases. CDR3: CASGYPPGGRAFSEQFL. The CDR3 DNA sequence: TGTGCCAGCGGCTACCCTCCTGGCGGGAGGGCCTTTAGTGAGCAGTTCTTA.

V gene TRBV11-2 combines with J gene TRBJ2-7; possible D gene TRBD1, 5 bases. The CDR3 covers 14 residues. Germline CDR1 reads SGHAT; CDR2 reads FQNNGV. The CDR3 here is CVSSSNRKSYEQYF. In DNA form, the CDR3 reads TGTGTTAGCAGTTCTAACAGGAAATCCTACGAGCAGTACTTC. The whole variable domain, remainder taken from reference TRBV11-2 and TRBJ2-7, is EAGVAQSPRYKIIEKRQSVAFWCNPISGHATLYWYQQILGQGPKLLIQFQNNGVVDDSQLPKDRFSAERLKGVDSTLKIQPAKLEDSAVYLCVSSSNRKSYEQYFGPGTRLTVT.

This clonotype was recorded many times. Possible read error: a much larger clone is one base away. The chain is built from TRBV5-4 and TRBJ2-1; D possibly corresponds to TRBD2 (7 bases). Looked up from germline, CDR1 is SGHNT and CDR2 is YYREEE (reference sequence). CDR3 length: 17 amino acids. CDR3 nucleotide sequence: TGTGCCAGCAGCTTGGGAAGCGGGTCGGGGGGCTACAATGAGCAGTCCTTC. This translates into CASSLGSGSGGYNEQSF.

As for this clonotype: This may stem from a read error, because a much larger clone lies one nucleotide away. The J gene is TRBJ2-3, the V gene TRBV4-2; perhaps TRBD1 as D (6 bases). The CDR3 is 15 residues long. The V gene lost 8 bases and the J gene lost 3 bases, with 18 bases spanning the gap. The germline gives CDR1 LGHNA, CDR2 YNFKEQ. The CDR3 coding sequence is TGTGCCAGCGGCCTAACCCGGACAGTGACAGATACGCAGTATTTT. Translation: CASGLTRTVTDTQYF.

A word on this clonotype: Since no conserved phenylalanine or tryptophan closes the CDR3, a read error is the likely cause. The chain combines TRBV6-1 with TRBJ2-1; no clear D gene. This CDR3 spans 15 amino acids. Germline V lookup: CDR1 MNHNS, CDR2 SASEGT. V lost 5 bases and J 6 bases, leaving 17 bases between the germline ends. CDR3 amino acids: CASSLRANIGNEQFL. The CDR3 DNA sequence: TGTGCCAGCAGTTTAAGGGCCAATATAGGCAATGAGCAGTTCCTC.

This clonotype was seen many times. This sequence may be a read error, since a much larger clone differs from it by one base. The chain joins TRBV4-2 to TRBJ2-7, with D tentatively TRBD1 (7 bases). CDR1 and CDR2 (germline): LGHNA, YNFKEQ. The CDR3 totals 15 residues. The CDR3 sequence: CASSQERDSSYGQYF. In nucleotides, the CDR3 is TGTGCCAGCAGCCAAGAGCGGGACAGCTCCTACGGGCAGTACTTC.

On this clonotype itself: It is likely a read error, because the conserved phenylalanine at the end of the CDR3 is missing. The chain carries TRBV29-1 and TRBJ2-5, with TRBD1 matching over 10 bases. The CDR3 contains 12 residues. CDR1 SQVTM and CDR2 ANQGSEA come from the germline V gene. The CDR3 protein is CSVDRGLESQYL. In DNA, the CDR3 is TGCAGTGTTGACAGGGGGCTCGAGTCCCAGTACTTA.

This clonotype was seen only once. A single base separates this from a much larger clone, so it may be a read error. This rearrangement joins TRBV19 to TRBJ1-2; D is unclear. Germline V gene lookup returns CDR1 LNHDA and CDR2 SQIVND (reference sequence). The CDR3 loop spans 12 amino acids. The CDR3 nucleotides read TGTGCCAGTAGTGAAGACTCCTATGGCAACACCTTC. The encoded protein is CASSEDSYGNTF.

This clonotype is categorized as medium-sized. The J gene is TRBJ2-2, the V gene TRBV29-1; possible D gene TRBD1, 6 bases. Germline CDR1 is SQVTM and CDR2 is ANQGSEA. This CDR3 contains 12 residues. CDR3 residues: CRGTQGSGELFF. The DNA of the CDR3 is TGCAGAGGTACCCAGGGGTCCGGGGAGCTGTTTTTT.

This clonotype was detected many times. CDR3 nucleotides: TGTGCCAGCAGCATTAGCGGATACACAGATACGCAGTATTTT. It yields the protein CASSISGYTDTQYF. The rearrangement joins TRBV7-8 to TRBJ2-3; possibly TRBD2 for D (6 bases). Germline assignment: CDR1 SGHVS and CDR2 FQNEAQ. This CDR3 region has 14 residues. V was cut by 5 bases and J by 2 bases, with 11 bases left in between.

This clonotype was observed many times. This rearrangement joins TRBV24-1 to TRBJ2-3; TRBD1 aligns across 7 bases. Germline-derived CDR1 and CDR2 are KGHDR and SFDVKD. The CDR3 runs 14 residues. V trimming: 4 bases; J trimming: 11 bases; junction bases outside the gene matches: 11. DNA for the CDR3: TGTGCCACCAGTGACCGGGACAGCCCCTTTAGGCAGTATTTT. Translated: CATSDRDSPFRQYF.

This clonotype was counted a few times. The gene calls are TRBV20-1 and TRBJ2-3; tentative D call: TRBD2 (6 bases). The V gene's germline CDR1 is DFQATT and CDR2 SNEGSKA (reference sequence). There are 15 residues in the CDR3. With 1 base removed from V and 2 bases from J, the gap between germline ends came to 13 bases. CDR3 DNA: TGCAGTGCTAGAGGGGGAGCGGGTCTCACAGATACGCAGTATTTT. As protein: CSARGGAGLTDTQYF.

The chain uses TRBV10-2 and TRBJ1-1; D might be TRBD1 (6 bases). CDR1 and CDR2 from the germline V gene are WSHSY and SAAADI. The CDR3 runs 13 residues. Trimming took 7 bases from V and 6 from J, leaving 15 bases between them. Here the CDR3 reads CASTRGRLSEAFF. DNA for the CDR3: TGCGCCAGCACCCGGGGGCGCCTCTCTGAAGCTTTCTTT.

This clonotype was counted once. One junction end does not reproduce the germline sequence, and a read error may be involved. The CDR3 is CASSLRWRGENELYF. The CDR3 DNA is TGTGCCAGCAGCTTAAGATGGAGAGGGGAAAACGAGCTGTACTTC. V gene TRBV11-2 combines with J gene TRBJ2-7; D is possibly TRBD1 or TRBD2 (5 bases each). The CDR3 runs to 15 residues. Germline CDR1 SGHAT, CDR2 FQNNGV.

On this clonotype: At one of its ends the junction is not consistent with the germline gene, which may arise from a read error. The chain uses TRBV10-3 and TRBJ1-4, with TRBD1 as a possible D gene (5 bases). This CDR3 has 13 residues. Germline V gene sequence: CDR1 ENHRY, CDR2 SYGVKD. CDR3 region: CATRLGVGEKPFF. The CDR3 DNA is TGTGCCACCAGACTGGGGGTGGGTGAAAAACCGTTTTTT.

About this clonotype: At one of its ends the junction is not consistent with the germline gene, which may arise from a read error. V gene TRBV5-1 combines with J gene TRBJ1-1; D gene ambiguous. The CDR3 is 13 amino acids. CDR1 SGHRS and CDR2 YFSETQ come from the germline V gene. The CDR3 sequence is CATSLEPSGSTFF. The CDR3 DNA sequence: TGCGCCACCAGCCTGGAACCGTCGGGTTCGACTTTCTTT. The full variable domain, its missing parts supplied by reference TRBV5-1 and TRBJ1-1, is KAGVTQTPRYLIKTRGQQVTLSCSPISGHRSVSWYQQTPGQGLQFLFEYFSETQRNKGNFPGRFSGRQFSNSRSEMNVSTLELGDSALYLCATSLEPSGSTFFGQGTRLTVV.

The chain links TRBV11-1 to TRBJ2-1; D is perhaps TRBD2 (6 bases). CDR3 length: 14 residues. The germline V gene has CDR1 SGHAT and CDR2 FQDESV (reference sequence). CDR3 bases: TGTACTAGCAGCTTAGGGGTCAGCAAAAATGAGCAGTTCTTC. This codes for CTSSLGVSKNEQFF.

V gene TRBV11-2 combines with J gene TRBJ2-7, with D perhaps TRBD1 (5 bases). From germline, CDR1 is SGHAT and CDR2 FQNNGV. The length of the CDR3 is 15 residues. Trimming shortened V by 9 bases and J by 5 bases, and 23 bases separated the two germline ends. As DNA, the CDR3 is TGTGCCAGTGGCTTACGATGGACATGGGAAAACGAGCAGTACTTC. It is translated as CASGLRWTWENEQYF.

Remarks on this clonotype: One end of the junction fails to match germline, which may point to a read error. V and J are TRBV29-1 and TRBJ2-3; a possible D gene is TRBD2 (6 bases). CDR1 and CDR2 from the germline V gene are SQVTM and ANQGSEA. This CDR3 region has 11 residues. The CDR3 region is CSAGETDTHNF. The CDR3 DNA is TGCAGCGCGGGAGAGACAGATACGCATAATTTT.

Points on this clonotype: This likely comes from a read error, as the CDR3 has no conserved phenylalanine or tryptophan at its end. The DNA is omitted, as the CDR3 cannot be located on it reliably, and the CDR3 follows TCRdb's listing. This sequence joins TRBV6-1 and TRBJ2-1; TRBD1, the table's D call, lacks a check against the DNA. The CDR3 totals 13 residues, both ends included. In germline, CDR1 is MNHNS, CDR2 SASEGT. This chain's CDR3 is CARSEGTGDERFL.

V gene TRBV5-4 combines with J gene TRBJ2-5, with 7 bases fitting TRBD1. V shed 5 bases and J 4 bases; nucleotides not matched to a gene: 5. CDR3 size: 13 residues. Per the germline V gene, CDR1 is SGHNT and CDR2 is YYREEE (reference sequence). As DNA, the CDR3 is TGTGCCAGCAGACGAGACAGGGCAGAGACCCAGTACTTC. Protein: CASRRDRAETQYF.

The rearrangement joins TRBV30 to TRBJ2-4; TRBD2 matches 7 bases. V shed 3 bases and J 4 bases; nucleotides not matched to a gene: 9. CDR1 and CDR2 (germline): GTSNPN, SVGIG (reference sequence). The CDR3 length is 15 residues. The CDR3 coding sequence is TGTGCCTGGAGCGGGGGAGGGCTTGGTAAAAACATTCAGTACTTC. Its protein is CAWSGGGLGKNIQYF.